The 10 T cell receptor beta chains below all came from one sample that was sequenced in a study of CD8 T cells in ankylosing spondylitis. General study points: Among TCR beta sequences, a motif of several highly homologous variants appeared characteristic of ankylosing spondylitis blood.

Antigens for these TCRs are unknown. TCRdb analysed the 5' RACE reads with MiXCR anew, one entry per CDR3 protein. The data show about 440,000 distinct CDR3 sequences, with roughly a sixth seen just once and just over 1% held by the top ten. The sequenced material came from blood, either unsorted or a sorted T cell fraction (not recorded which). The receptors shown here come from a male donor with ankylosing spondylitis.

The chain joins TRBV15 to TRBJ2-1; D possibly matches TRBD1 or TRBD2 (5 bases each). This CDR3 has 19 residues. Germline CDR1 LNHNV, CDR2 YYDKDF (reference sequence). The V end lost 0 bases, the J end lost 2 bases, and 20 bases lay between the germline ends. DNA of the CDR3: TGTGCCACCAGCAGAGATTTGGGGCGTGGGGAGCAACCCTACAATGAGCAGTTCTTC. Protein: CATSRDLGRGEQPYNEQFF.

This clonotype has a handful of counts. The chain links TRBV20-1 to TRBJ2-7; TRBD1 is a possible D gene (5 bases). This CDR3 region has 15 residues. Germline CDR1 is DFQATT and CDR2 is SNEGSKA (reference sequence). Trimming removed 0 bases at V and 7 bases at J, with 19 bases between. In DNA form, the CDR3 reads TGCAGTGCTAGAGATTCTCACAGGAACCCCTGGGAGCAGTACTTC. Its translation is CSARDSHRNPWEQYF.

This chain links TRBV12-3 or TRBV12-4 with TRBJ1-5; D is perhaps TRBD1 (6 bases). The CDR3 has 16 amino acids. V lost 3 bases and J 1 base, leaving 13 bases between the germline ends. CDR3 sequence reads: CASSFMGGGSNQPQHF. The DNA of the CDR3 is TGTGCCAGCAGTTTTATGGGGGGCGGGAGCAATCAGCCCCAGCATTTT.

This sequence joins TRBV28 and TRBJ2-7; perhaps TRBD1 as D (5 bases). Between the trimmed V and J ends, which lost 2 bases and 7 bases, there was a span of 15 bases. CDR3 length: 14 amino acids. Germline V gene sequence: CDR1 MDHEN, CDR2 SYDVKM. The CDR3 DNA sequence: TGTGCCAGCAGTTTAGACAGTTATGGAAGGGAGCAGTACTTC. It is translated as CASSLDSYGREQYF.

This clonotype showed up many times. The DNA of the CDR3 is TGTGCCAGCAGTTGGGGACCGCGAGGTACTGAAGCTTTCTTT. It translates to CASSWGPRGTEAFF. This chain uses TRBV12-3 or TRBV12-4 with TRBJ1-1, with D tentatively TRBD1 (5 bases). V dropped 4 bases and J dropped 5 bases, with 14 bases sitting between them. The CDR3 loop spans 14 amino acids.

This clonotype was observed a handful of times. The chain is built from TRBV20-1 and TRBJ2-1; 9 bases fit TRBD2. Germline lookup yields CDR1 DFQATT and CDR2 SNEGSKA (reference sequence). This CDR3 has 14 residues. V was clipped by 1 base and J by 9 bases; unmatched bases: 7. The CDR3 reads CSARVGTSRAEQFF. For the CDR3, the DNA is TGCAGTGCTAGAGTGGGGACTAGCCGCGCTGAGCAGTTCTTC.

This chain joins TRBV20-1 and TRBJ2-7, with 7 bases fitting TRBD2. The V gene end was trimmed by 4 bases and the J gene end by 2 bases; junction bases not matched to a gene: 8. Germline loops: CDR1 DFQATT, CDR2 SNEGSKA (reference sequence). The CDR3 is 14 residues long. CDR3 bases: TGCAGTGCTAAGATCCGGGACTATGCCTACGAGCAGTACTTC. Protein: CSAKIRDYAYEQYF.

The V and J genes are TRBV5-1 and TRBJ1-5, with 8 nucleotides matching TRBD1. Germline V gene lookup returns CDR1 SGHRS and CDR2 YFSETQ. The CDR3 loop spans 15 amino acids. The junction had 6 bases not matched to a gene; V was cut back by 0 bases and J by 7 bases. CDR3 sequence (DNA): TGCGCCAGCAGCTTGGAGGGACAGGAGTCCCAGCCCCAGCATTTT. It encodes CASSLEGQESQPQHF. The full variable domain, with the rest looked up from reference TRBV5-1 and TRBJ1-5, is KAGVTQTPRYLIKTRGQQVTLSCSPISGHRSVSWYQQTPGQGLQFLFEYFSETQRNKGNFPGRFSGRQFSNSRSEMNVSTLELGDSALYLCASSLEGQESQPQHFGDGTRLSIL.

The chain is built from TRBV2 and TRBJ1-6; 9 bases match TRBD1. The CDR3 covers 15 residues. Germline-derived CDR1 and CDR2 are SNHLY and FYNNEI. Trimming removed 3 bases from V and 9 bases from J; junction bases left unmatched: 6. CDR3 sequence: CASSEGGQGFSPLHF. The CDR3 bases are TGTGCCAGCAGTGAGGGGGGACAGGGTTTTTCACCCCTCCACTTT.

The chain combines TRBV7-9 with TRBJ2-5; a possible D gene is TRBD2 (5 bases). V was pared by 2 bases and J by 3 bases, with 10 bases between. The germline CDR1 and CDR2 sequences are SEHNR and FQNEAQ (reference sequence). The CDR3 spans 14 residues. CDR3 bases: TGTGCCAGCAGCTTAACCCCGCGGGAAGAGACCCAGTACTTC. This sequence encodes CASSLTPREETQYF.